The 22 T cell receptor beta chains presented below share a single source sample, sequenced in a study of T cell responses to AZD1222 COVID-19 vaccine. Produced via immunoSEQ multiplex PCR; TCRdb's table is partial and in-frame only. The table includes 150,000 to 200,000 clones, more than 85% detected once. This specimen consisted of peripheral blood, obtained on day 0 of AZD1222 vaccination. All receptors come from an adult in good health.

This chain links TRBV11-3 with TRBJ2-1; 15 bases are shared with TRBD2. The junction had 12 bases not matched to a gene; V was cut back by 5 bases and J by 7 bases. The CDR3 sequence is 18 residues long. Germline CDR1 SGHNT, CDR2 YENEEA. The DNA of the CDR3 is TGTGCCAGCAGCCAGAAGCAGGGACTAGCGGGGGGAAGGAATGAGCAGTTCTTC. Its protein product is CASSQKQGLAGGRNEQFF.

The chain employs TRBV19 and TRBJ1-1; D may be TRBD1 (5 bases). Looked up from germline, CDR1 is LNHDA and CDR2 is SQIVND (reference sequence). The CDR3 runs to 13 residues. V lost 10 bases and J lost 1, with 13 bases in between. The CDR3 here is CATRRGPNTEAFF. Written as DNA, the CDR3 is TGTGCCACCCGGCGGGGCCCGAACACTGAAGCTTTCTTT.

The chain combines TRBV7-9 with TRBJ1-2, with TRBD1 as a possible D gene (5 bases). V lost 5 bases and J 2 bases, leaving 12 bases between the germline ends. CDR1 SEHNR and CDR2 FQNEAQ come from the germline V gene (reference sequence). The CDR3 totals 14 residues. The CDR3 loop reads CASSHNDRNYGYTF. The CDR3 coding sequence is TGTGCCAGCAGCCATAACGACAGAAACTATGGCTACACCTTC.

This chain connects TRBV13 to TRBJ2-3, with D uncertain. Germline V gives CDR1 PRHDT, CDR2 FYEKMQ (reference sequence). The CDR3 is 12 residues long. The V end was cut by 4 bases, the J end by 2 bases, with 4 bases between. This chain's CDR3 is CASSSTTDTQYF. CDR3 DNA sequence: TGTGCCAGCAGCTCAACCACAGATACGCAGTATTTT.

The rearrangement uses TRBV6-5 and TRBJ2-7; D is perhaps TRBD1 (5 bases). In germline, CDR1 is MNHEY, CDR2 SVGAGI. V was shortened by 6 bases and J by 2 bases, with 11 bases between the two germline ends. The CDR3 covers 13 residues. This CDR3 reads CASRRDRTYEQYF. The DNA of the CDR3 is TGTGCCAGCAGAAGAGACAGAACCTACGAGCAGTACTTC.

CDR3 region: CASSKVGWDTVWTKAFF. Here the CDR3 DNA reads TGTGCCAGCAGCAAGGTGGGGTGGGACACAGTTTGGACAAAAGCTTTCTTT. The chain joins TRBV21-1 to TRBJ1-1; the D call in the table, TRBD1, was not verified against the DNA. TRBV21-1 is labeled a pseudogene. The CDR3 has 17 amino acids.

This clone was seen more than once but under ten times. This rearrangement joins TRBV6-5 to TRBJ1-1; no clear D. This CDR3 is 13 amino acids long. V dropped 2 bases and J dropped 4 bases, with 8 bases sitting between them. From germline, CDR1 is MNHEY and CDR2 SVGAGI. The DNA of the CDR3 is TGTGCCAGCAGTTACCCGGGAGGCACTGAAGCTTTCTTT. The encoded protein is CASSYPGGTEAFF.

The V and J genes are TRBV7-6 and TRBJ1-2, with TRBD1 as a possible D gene (5 bases). V was shortened by 5 bases and J by 4 bases, with 17 bases between the two germline ends. CDR3 length: 15 amino acids. In germline, CDR1 is SGHVS, CDR2 FNYEAQ. CDR3 sequence reads: CASSPYDSSIYGYTF. In DNA, the CDR3 is TGTGCCAGCAGCCCCTACGACAGTTCTATCTATGGCTACACCTTC.

The rearrangement uses TRBV5-4 and TRBJ2-2; D may be TRBD1 (6 bases). Looked up from germline, CDR1 is SGHNT and CDR2 is YYREEE (reference sequence). The CDR3 spans 15 residues. V was pared by 2 bases and J by 4 bases, with 12 bases between. The CDR3 protein is CASSFGQRITGELFF. CDR3 bases: TGTGCCAGCAGCTTTGGACAGAGGATCACCGGGGAGCTGTTTTTT.

V is TRBV19 and J is TRBJ2-4; 10 nucleotides match TRBD1. Germline CDR1 is LNHDA and CDR2 is SQIVND (reference sequence). This CDR3 is built from 16 residues. J was trimmed by 6 bases and V by 5 bases; bases with no gene match: 10. The CDR3 loop reads CASSPGDRGRVNIQYF. Here the CDR3 DNA reads TGTGCCAGTAGTCCAGGGGACAGGGGTAGGGTAAACATTCAGTACTTC.

V is TRBV10-3 and J is TRBJ2-2, with D unresolved. From germline, CDR1 is ENHRY and CDR2 SYGVKD. V shed 2 bases and J shed 7 bases, with 8 bases lying between them. CDR3 length: 13 amino acids. The CDR3 DNA sequence: TGTGCCATCAGTGAGGCTACTTACGGGGAGCTGTTTTTT. Residues: CAISEATYGELFF.

V is TRBV19 and J is TRBJ1-2; 7 bases line up with TRBD1. Germline trimming cut 1 base from V and 2 bases from J; bases unmatched to any gene: 4. CDR3 length: 15 amino acids. CDR1 is LNHDA, CDR2 SQIVND, per germline (reference sequence). CDR3 DNA sequence: TGTGCCAGTAGTATAGGACAGGGTAGGAACTATGGCTACACCTTC. Translation gives CASSIGQGRNYGYTF.

The rearrangement links TRBV6-2 or TRBV6-3 to TRBJ2-7, with 9 positions matching TRBD2. Losses at the gene ends were 2 bases for V and 4 bases for J; bases not matched to a gene: 6. Germline V gives CDR1 MNHEY, CDR2 SVGEGT. The CDR3 extends over 15 amino acids. The CDR3 loop reads CASSYDRLAEYEQYF. CDR3 nucleotide sequence: TGTGCCAGCAGTTACGATAGACTAGCGGAGTACGAGCAGTACTTC.

This clone was detected only once. The genes are TRBV2 and TRBJ1-2; D is unresolved. Germline loops: CDR1 SNHLY, CDR2 FYNNEI. The CDR3 sequence is 13 residues long. V was trimmed by 3 bases and J by 4 bases, leaving 9 bases between them. CDR3 residues: CASSDSESYGYTF. The DNA of the CDR3 is TGTGCCAGCAGTGATTCAGAATCCTATGGCTACACCTTC.

CDR3 bases: TGCGCCAGCAGCCAGGGACTATTCGGGGATCGCCCCCATGAAGCTTTCTTT. Encoded protein: CASSQGLFGDRPHEAFF. The chain uses TRBV4-1 and TRBJ1-1; perhaps TRBD1 as D (5 bases). This CDR3 spans 17 amino acids. Germline V CDR1 and CDR2: MGHRA, YSYEKL. Trimming cost V 3 bases and J 7 bases, with 24 bases left between them.

This chain connects TRBV18 to TRBJ2-7, with D perhaps TRBD1 or TRBD2 (5 bases each). Looked up from germline, CDR1 is KGHSH and CDR2 is LQKENI. V was clipped by 2 bases and J by 7 bases, with 15 bases between them. This CDR3 has 14 amino acids. The CDR3 sequence is CASSPVRDPGEQYF. For the CDR3, the DNA is TGTGCCAGCTCACCAGTCCGGGACCCCGGTGAGCAGTACTTC.

In its sample, this clone was seen once. V and J are TRBV25-1 and TRBJ2-7, with TRBD1 identical over 9 bases. J lost 5 bases, V lost 2 bases, and 16 bases had no gene match. Germline V gene lookup returns CDR1 MGHDK and CDR2 SYGVNS. CDR3 length: 18 residues. CDR3 sequence (DNA): TGTGCCAGCAGTGAAGCCGATACAGGGGGCCTGAGTAAGCACGAGCAGTACTTC. Translating it yields CASSEADTGGLSKHEQYF.

J is TRBJ1-5 and V is TRBV10-3; D is uncertain. The CDR3 length is 15 residues. Germline assignment: CDR1 ENHRY and CDR2 SYGVKD. V was pared by 4 bases and J by 4 bases, with 14 bases between. CDR3 sequence reads: CAISGTAAPNQPQHF. The CDR3 nucleotides read TGTGCCATCAGTGGAACAGCGGCCCCTAATCAGCCCCAGCATTTT.

This chain uses TRBV9 with TRBJ1-1; D gene uncertain. Germline assignment: CDR1 SGDLS and CDR2 YYNGEE. With 3 bases removed from V and 3 bases from J, the gap between germline ends came to 9 bases. The CDR3 runs 13 residues. CDR3 bases: TGTGCCAGCAGCGCTAGGATCGACACTGAAGCTTTCTTT. Its protein is CASSARIDTEAFF. Drawing the rest from reference TRBV9 and TRBJ1-1, the complete variable domain is DSGVTQTPKHLITATGQRVTLRCSPRSGDLSVYWYQQSLDQGLQFLIQYYNGEERAKGNILERFSAQQFPDLHSELNLSSLELGDSALYFCASSARIDTEAFFGQGTRLTVV.

The V and J genes are TRBV19 and TRBJ2-1; D not certain. Per the germline V gene, CDR1 is LNHDA and CDR2 is SQIVND (reference sequence). The V end was cut by 4 bases, the J end by 0 bases, with 13 bases between. The length of the CDR3 is 16 residues. The CDR3 reads CASSTFWVGSYNEQFF. In DNA, the CDR3 is TGTGCCAGTAGTACCTTCTGGGTGGGCTCCTACAATGAGCAGTTCTTC.

This clone appeared a single time. The rearrangement uses TRBV6-5 and TRBJ1-6, with D possibly matching TRBD1 (5 bases). The length of the CDR3 is 16 residues. The V and J ends lost 4 bases and 7 bases respectively, with 17 bases between them. CDR1 and CDR2 (germline): MNHEY, SVGAGI. CDR3 nucleotides: TGTGCCAGCAGTTCCGAATCGACAGTCCTCAATTCACCCCTCCACTTT. This translates into CASSSESTVLNSPLHF.

The genes are TRBV7-2 and TRBJ1-5; no clear D gene. V was pared by 6 bases and J by 0 bases, with 9 bases between. The length of the CDR3 is 14 residues. The germline CDR1 and CDR2 sequences are SGHTA and FQGNSA. The CDR3 DNA reads TGTGCCAGCAGGACGGAATATAGCAATCAGCCCCAGCATTTT. This translates into CASRTEYSNQPQHF.